A selection of T cell receptor beta chains follows, all from one sample in a study of cytomegalovirus exposure and HLA in healthy donors. Sequenced by immunoSEQ multiplex PCR; TCRdb stores in-frame clones only, minus some. There are roughly 100,000 clones in the sample; approximately 71% occur only once, and 8% to 10% lies in the top ten. The specimen was PBMCs. The receptors were gathered from a male donor in good health and CMV-seropositive. CDR3s include the opening cysteine and the closing phenylalanine or tryptophan. A D gene is named only where the DNA matches it firmly. The size field is filled for only some rows; it gives once, few, many or a size class.

clone_size: NA; v_call: TRBV7-9; j_call: TRBJ2-3; d_call: TRBD1; cdr3_nt: TGTGCCAGCAGCTTGGACAGGGGAACAGATACGCAGTATTTT; cdr3_aa: CASSLDRGTDTQYF
clone_size: NA; v_call: TRBV4-1; j_call: TRBJ1-5; d_call: NA; cdr3_nt: TGCGCCAGCAGCCCCGACCGGGGTTCGGGCAATCAGCCCCAGCATTTT; cdr3_aa: CASSPDRGSGNQPQHF
clone_size: NA; v_call: TRBV6-5; j_call: TRBJ2-7; d_call: NA; cdr3_nt: TGTGCCAGCAGTTACGGGGGGTTGGGCTCCTACGAGCAGTACTTC; cdr3_aa: CASSYGGLGSYEQYF
clone_size: once; v_call: TRBV2; j_call: TRBJ2-4; d_call: TRBD2; cdr3_nt: TGTGCCAGCAGTGACGGGGGGAGGGTTCCTATAGCCAAAAACATTCAGTACTTC; cdr3_aa: CASSDGGRVPIAKNIQYF
clone_size: NA; v_call: TRBV4-3; j_call: TRBJ2-2; d_call: NA; cdr3_nt: TGCGCCAGCAGCCAAGATATGGTACAGGGTCAAGGGGAGCTGTTTTTT; cdr3_aa: CASSQDMVQGQGELFF
clone_size: NA; v_call: TRBV7-9; j_call: TRBJ2-1; d_call: NA; cdr3_nt: TGTGCCAGCAGCTTAGCTTTGTCCGGGAATGAGCAGTTCTTC; cdr3_aa: CASSLALSGNEQFF
clone_size: NA; v_call: TRBV29-1; j_call: TRBJ1-1; d_call: TRBD1; cdr3_nt: TGCAGCGTCGCTTTGACAGGGGGCTCGGCTGAAGCTTTCTTT; cdr3_aa: CSVALTGGSAEAFF
clone_size: NA; v_call: TRBV19; j_call: TRBJ2-1; d_call: NA; cdr3_nt: TGTGCCAGTAGTATCGGATTTGCAACTACCTACAATGAGCAGTTCTTC; cdr3_aa: CASSIGFATTYNEQFF
clone_size: NA; v_call: TRBV28; j_call: TRBJ2-7; d_call: NA; cdr3_nt: TGTGCCAGCAAACGGGATGGGTTGGACGAGCAGTACTTC; cdr3_aa: CASKRDGLDEQYF
clone_size: NA; v_call: TRBV29-1; j_call: TRBJ1-1; d_call: TRBD1; cdr3_nt: TGCAGCGTTGAACGACGCAGGGGGCGTACTGAAGCTTTCTTT; cdr3_aa: CSVERRRGRTEAFF
clone_size: NA; v_call: TRBV27; j_call: TRBJ2-7; d_call: TRBD2; cdr3_nt: TGTGCCAGCAGTCTAGCGGGAGAAATCAACGAACAGTACTTC; cdr3_aa: CASSLAGEINEQYF
clone_size: NA; v_call: TRBV19; j_call: TRBJ2-6; d_call: NA; cdr3_nt: TGTGCCAGTAGTATACCAGGCAGGGTCTACTCTGGGGCCAACGTCCTGACTTTC; cdr3_aa: CASSIPGRVYSGANVLTF
clone_size: few; v_call: TRBV6-6; j_call: TRBJ1-1; d_call: NA; cdr3_nt: TGTGCCAGCTGTGACAGCATGAACACTGAAGCTTTCTTT; cdr3_aa: CASCDSMNTEAFF
clone_size: NA; v_call: TRBV27; j_call: TRBJ2-6; d_call: NA; cdr3_nt: TGTGCCAGCAGTTCGCTTGGGGCTGGGGCCAACGGCCTGACTTTC; cdr3_aa: CASSSLGAGANGLTF
clone_size: NA; v_call: TRBV6-6; j_call: TRBJ1-4; d_call: NA; cdr3_nt: TGTGCCAGCAGTGAGCAAACAGGGAGACTGTTTTTT; cdr3_aa: CASSEQTGRLFF
clone_size: NA; v_call: TRBV7-9; j_call: TRBJ1-3; d_call: NA; cdr3_nt: TGTGCCAGCAGCCTCCCCTTGGCCAGGGGAAACACCATATATTTT; cdr3_aa: CASSLPLARGNTIYF
clone_size: few; v_call: TRBV12-2; j_call: TRBJ1-2; d_call: NA; cdr3_nt: TGTGCAAGTCGCTTAGCGGGCCTGATCCCGGGGTATGGCTACACCTTC; cdr3_aa: CASRLAGLIPGYGYTF
clone_size: NA; v_call: TRBV7-9; j_call: TRBJ2-6; d_call: NA; cdr3_nt: TGTGCCAGCAGCCCACTAAGATTGGGGGCGCTGGGGGCCAACGTCCTGACTTTC; cdr3_aa: CASSPLRLGALGANVLTF
clone_size: NA; v_call: TRBV28; j_call: TRBJ2-7; d_call: NA; cdr3_nt: TGTGCCAGCAGCCACGGGACTGCGTTTGGCGAGCAGTACTTC; cdr3_aa: CASSHGTAFGEQYF
clone_size: NA; v_call: TRBV7-8; j_call: TRBJ1-4; d_call: NA; cdr3_nt: TGTGCCAGCAGCTTAGAACACGCTAATGAAAAACTGTTTTTT; cdr3_aa: CASSLEHANEKLFF
clone_size: NA; v_call: TRBV5-1; j_call: TRBJ1-4; d_call: NA; cdr3_nt: TGCGCCAGCAGCTTAGGGAGTAATGAAAAACTGTTTTTT; cdr3_aa: CASSLGSNEKLFF
clone_size: NA; v_call: TRBV25-1; j_call: TRBJ2-3; d_call: TRBD2; cdr3_nt: TGTGCCAGCAGTGAACCCGGACTAGCCTCAGATACGCAGTATTTT; cdr3_aa: CASSEPGLASDTQYF
clone_size: few; v_call: TRBV7-2; j_call: TRBJ2-7; d_call: NA; cdr3_nt: TGTGCCAGCAGCTTAGCGGGAGTCGGCGAGCAGTACTTC; cdr3_aa: CASSLAGVGEQYF
clone_size: NA; v_call: TRBV6-1; j_call: TRBJ1-1; d_call: NA; cdr3_nt: TGTGCCAGCACTCTGGGCGGGGCCACTGAAGCTTTCTTT; cdr3_aa: CASTLGGATEAFF
clone_size: NA; v_call: TRBV7-2; j_call: TRBJ2-5; d_call: TRBD2; cdr3_nt: TGTGCCAGCAGCTTATCGGCGGATCGAGGGAGGGAGGCCCAGTACTTC; cdr3_aa: CASSLSADRGREAQYF
clone_size: NA; v_call: TRBV28; j_call: TRBJ1-5; d_call: TRBD1; cdr3_nt: TGTGCCAGCAGTTTACTCGGGCAGGGGGCTCAGCCCCAGCATTTT; cdr3_aa: CASSLLGQGAQPQHF
clone_size: NA; v_call: TRBV10-3; j_call: TRBJ2-7; d_call: TRBD2; cdr3_nt: TGTGCCATAGGTTTGGGGGACGGGAGGACCTACGAGCAGTACTTC; cdr3_aa: CAIGLGDGRTYEQYF
clone_size: NA; v_call: TRBV5-8; j_call: TRBJ2-5; d_call: TRBD1; cdr3_nt: TGTGCCAGCAGCTCTTACATCGGACAGGGTCCAGAGACCCAGTACTTC; cdr3_aa: CASSSYIGQGPETQYF
clone_size: NA; v_call: TRBV29-1; j_call: TRBJ2-1; d_call: NA; cdr3_nt: TGCAGCGTTGGCGGGGTCCGGAACAATGAGCAGTTCTTC; cdr3_aa: CSVGGVRNNEQFF
clone_size: NA; v_call: TRBV27; j_call: TRBJ2-2; d_call: NA; cdr3_nt: TGTGCCAGCAGTTCCTCAGGACCGAGGGCGAGCACCGGGGAGCTGTTTTTT; cdr3_aa: CASSSSGPRASTGELFF
clone_size: NA; v_call: TRBV5-8; j_call: TRBJ2-5; d_call: TRBD2; cdr3_nt: TGTGCCAGCAGCTTAACTAGCGGGAGAGGAGAGACCCAGTACTTC; cdr3_aa: CASSLTSGRGETQYF
clone_size: NA; v_call: TRBV5-1; j_call: TRBJ2-2; d_call: NA; cdr3_nt: TGCGCCAGCAGCTTGACAATCGGGGAGCTGTTTTTT; cdr3_aa: CASSLTIGELFF
clone_size: NA; v_call: TRBV6-1; j_call: TRBJ2-2; d_call: TRBD1; cdr3_nt: TGTGCCAGCAGTGAGGGACAGGGAATAACCGGGGAGCTGTTTTTT; cdr3_aa: CASSEGQGITGELFF
clone_size: NA; v_call: TRBV28; j_call: TRBJ2-7; d_call: NA; cdr3_nt: TGTGCCAGCCGGGAAGGGACCTACGAGCAGTACTTC; cdr3_aa: CASREGTYEQYF
clone_size: NA; v_call: TRBV2; j_call: TRBJ2-1; d_call: TRBD2; cdr3_nt: TGTGCCAGCAGGAATCTAGCGGGAGCAGGCAATGAGCAGTTCTTC; cdr3_aa: CASRNLAGAGNEQFF
clone_size: NA; v_call: TRBV7-2; j_call: TRBJ2-1; d_call: NA; cdr3_nt: TGTGCCAGCAGCGGAGTGAGGGAGCATGAGCAGTTCTTC; cdr3_aa: CASSGVREHEQFF
clone_size: NA; v_call: TRBV7-3; j_call: TRBJ2-3; d_call: NA; cdr3_nt: TGTGCCAGCAGCTTGGAGGGTAGCTTGGGCACAGATACGCAGTATTTT; cdr3_aa: CASSLEGSLGTDTQYF
clone_size: once; v_call: TRBV28; j_call: TRBJ2-1; d_call: TRBD1; cdr3_nt: TGTGCCAGCAGTTTGGCTGGGTACAGGGGCTACAATGAGCAGTTCTTC; cdr3_aa: CASSLAGYRGYNEQFF
clone_size: NA; v_call: TRBV27; j_call: TRBJ2-1; d_call: TRBD2; cdr3_nt: TGTGCCAGCAGTTTTATGCGGGAGCTCTACAATGAGCAGTTCTTC; cdr3_aa: CASSFMRELYNEQFF
clone_size: NA; v_call: TRBV7-2; j_call: TRBJ1-3; d_call: NA; cdr3_nt: TGTGCCAGCAGCGAGAGTTGGACAGCCGGAAACACCATATATTTT; cdr3_aa: CASSESWTAGNTIYF
clone_size: NA; v_call: TRBV7-2; j_call: TRBJ2-3; d_call: TRBD2; cdr3_nt: TGTGCCAGCAGCTTAGGTCTAGCGGGCGCAGATACGCAGTATTTT; cdr3_aa: CASSLGLAGADTQYF
clone_size: NA; v_call: TRBV18; j_call: TRBJ2-5; d_call: TRBD2; cdr3_nt: TGTGCCAGCTCACCATCCCTAGCGGGAGGGCAAGAGACCCAGTACTTC; cdr3_aa: CASSPSLAGGQETQYF
clone_size: NA; v_call: TRBV28; j_call: TRBJ2-1; d_call: TRBD1; cdr3_nt: TGTGCCAGCAGTCCCTCGACAGGGGGAAAGTTCTTC; cdr3_aa: CASSPSTGGKFF
clone_size: NA; v_call: TRBV7-2; j_call: TRBJ2-2; d_call: NA; cdr3_nt: TGTGCCAGCAGCCCATATAGGGGTTGGACCACCGGGGAGCTGTTTTTT; cdr3_aa: CASSPYRGWTTGELFF
clone_size: NA; v_call: TRBV7-2; j_call: TRBJ2-3; d_call: NA; cdr3_nt: TGTGCCAGCAGCACCCCTCCGGGGGAAGATACGCAGTATTTT; cdr3_aa: CASSTPPGEDTQYF
clone_size: NA; v_call: TRBV7-8; j_call: TRBJ2-7; d_call: TRBD1; cdr3_nt: TGTGCCAGCAGCCCATCCGGGACAGGAACGGTGCAGTACTTC; cdr3_aa: CASSPSGTGTVQYF
clone_size: NA; v_call: TRBV7-9; j_call: TRBJ2-1; d_call: TRBD1; cdr3_nt: TGTGCCAGCAGCTTCCCAGGGACAGGGGGCTTCTTC; cdr3_aa: CASSFPGTGGFF
clone_size: few; v_call: TRBV11-2; j_call: TRBJ2-7; d_call: NA; cdr3_nt: TGTGCCAGCAGCTCCCTTTCGGTGGGTGCACGGGGCTACGAGCAGTACTTC; cdr3_aa: CASSSLSVGARGYEQYF
clone_size: NA; v_call: TRBV5-6; j_call: TRBJ1-4; d_call: TRBD1; cdr3_nt: TGTGCCAGCAGCAGGACAGGGGGTGGTGAAAAACTGTTTTTT; cdr3_aa: CASSRTGGGEKLFF
clone_size: once; v_call: TRBV7-2; j_call: TRBJ1-5; d_call: NA; cdr3_nt: TGTGCCAGCAGCTTGGTCAGCAGCGGGGCTCAGCCCCAGCATTTT; cdr3_aa: CASSLVSSGAQPQHF
clone_size: few; v_call: TRBV4-1; j_call: TRBJ2-7; d_call: NA; cdr3_nt: TGCGCCAGCAGCCAAGGCCCCCAAAGAGGGCCCCACGAGCAGTACTTC; cdr3_aa: CASSQGPQRGPHEQYF
clone_size: NA; v_call: TRBV4-3; j_call: TRBJ1-4; d_call: NA; cdr3_nt: TGCGCCAGCAGCCAAGTTATCGGACAAGATAATGAAAAACTGTTTTTT; cdr3_aa: CASSQVIGQDNEKLFF
clone_size: NA; v_call: TRBV7-6; j_call: TRBJ2-2; d_call: TRBD2; cdr3_nt: TGTGCCAGCATCGAAAGCGGGAGGGTCGACACCGGGGAGCTGTTTTTT; cdr3_aa: CASIESGRVDTGELFF
clone_size: few; v_call: TRBV29-1; j_call: TRBJ2-3; d_call: TRBD1; cdr3_nt: TGCAGCGGAGGACAGGGAGAATCCACAGATACGCAGTATTTT; cdr3_aa: CSGGQGESTDTQYF
clone_size: NA; v_call: TRBV29-1; j_call: TRBJ1-4; d_call: TRBD1; cdr3_nt: TGCAGCGCCCAACAGGGGGCAGGTGAAAAACTGTTTTTT; cdr3_aa: CSAQQGAGEKLFF
clone_size: once; v_call: TRBV14; j_call: TRBJ2-4; d_call: TRBD1; cdr3_nt: TGTGCCAGCAGCCAAGAGGGGACAGGGGGGACCATTCAGTACTTC; cdr3_aa: CASSQEGTGGTIQYF